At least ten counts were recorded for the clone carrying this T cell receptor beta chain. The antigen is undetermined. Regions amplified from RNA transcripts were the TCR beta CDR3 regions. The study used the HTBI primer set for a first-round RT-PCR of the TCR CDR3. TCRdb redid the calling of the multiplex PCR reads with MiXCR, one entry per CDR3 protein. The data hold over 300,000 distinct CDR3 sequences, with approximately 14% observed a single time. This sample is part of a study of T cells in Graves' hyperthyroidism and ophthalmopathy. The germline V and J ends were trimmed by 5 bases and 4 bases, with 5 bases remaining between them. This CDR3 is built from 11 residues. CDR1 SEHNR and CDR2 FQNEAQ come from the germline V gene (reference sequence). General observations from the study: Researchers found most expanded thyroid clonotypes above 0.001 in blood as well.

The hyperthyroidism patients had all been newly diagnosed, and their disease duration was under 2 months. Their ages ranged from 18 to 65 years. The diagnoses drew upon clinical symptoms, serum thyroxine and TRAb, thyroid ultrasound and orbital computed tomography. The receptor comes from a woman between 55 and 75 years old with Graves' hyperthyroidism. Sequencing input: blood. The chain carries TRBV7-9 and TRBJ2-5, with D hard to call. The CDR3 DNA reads TGTGCCAGCAGCGACCCAGAGACCCAGTACTTC. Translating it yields CASSDPETQYF. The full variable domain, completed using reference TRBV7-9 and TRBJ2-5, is DTGVSQNPRHKITKRGQNVTFRCDPISEHNRLYWYRQTLGQGPEFLTYFQNEAQLEKSRLLSDRFSAERPKGSFSTLEIQRTEQGDSAMYLCASSDPETQYFGPGTRLLVL.